Each of the 30 T cell receptor beta chains below was sequenced from the same sample in a study of CD8 T cells in Susac syndrome. RNA was extracted with the RNeasy kit, and a quantity of roughly 0.5 to 1 ug was reverse transcribed using random hexamers. TCRdb processed the immunoSEQ multiplex PCR reads anew with MiXCR; each CDR3 protein has one entry. This table holds some 100,000 distinct CDR3 sequences, around 90% found once. The sample taken for sequencing was CD4+ T cells from PBMCs. The source is a human donor in good health.

The chain couples TRBV5-4 to TRBJ2-2; either TRBD1 or TRBD2 may supply D (5 bases each). CDR1 and CDR2 (germline): SGHNT, YYREEE (reference sequence). CDR3 length: 15 amino acids. With 1 base removed from V and 4 bases from J, the gap between germline ends came to 11 bases. CDR3 sequence reads: CASSLTGGSTGELFF. The CDR3 bases are TGTGCCAGCAGCTTGACTGGGGGAAGCACCGGGGAGCTGTTTTTT.

The chain joins TRBV7-9 to TRBJ1-6; no clear D. Trimming left V 0 bases short and J 4 bases short, with 10 bases between. Per germline, CDR1 SEHNR and CDR2 FQNEAQ (reference sequence). The CDR3 runs 16 residues. In DNA, the CDR3 is TGTGCCAGCAGCTTAGCGCATGGGGAGTATAATTCACCCCTCCACTTT. Protein: CASSLAHGEYNSPLHF.

As to this clonotype: The junction departs from germline at one end; a sequencing error may be responsible. The chain is built from TRBV7-9 and TRBJ2-7, with a tentative D call TRBD1 (5 bases). CDR1 and CDR2 (germline): SEHNR, FQNEAQ (reference sequence). The CDR3 extends over 15 amino acids. The CDR3, as DNA: TGTGCCACCAGCTTATTGGGGCACGAGTCGTGGGAGCAGTACTTC. Amino acids: CATSLLGHESWEQYF.

The V and J genes are TRBV14 and TRBJ1-2; D remains unclear. This CDR3 has 15 residues. Germline CDR1 reads SGHDN; CDR2 reads FVKESK. V lost 0 bases and J 14 bases, leaving 22 bases between the germline ends. In DNA form, the CDR3 reads TGTGCCAGCAGCCAAGATTCTCCGGGCCTTAAGGCATGTACCTTC. Translated: CASSQDSPGLKACTF.

V usage is TRBV6-5 and J usage is TRBJ2-7, with TRBD1 as a possible D gene (6 bases). Germline-derived CDR1 and CDR2 are MNHEY and SVGAGI. Trimming cost V 5 bases and J 6 bases, with 11 bases left between them. CDR3 length: 12 residues. CDR3 sequence reads: CASSLQGTEQYF. DNA of the CDR3: TGTGCCAGCAGTCTACAGGGAACCGAGCAGTACTTC.

The chain couples TRBV29-1 to TRBJ2-7; 7 bases map to TRBD2. With V trimmed by 7 bases and J by 4 bases, 10 bases remained unmatched. This CDR3 is 13 amino acids long. Per germline, CDR1 SQVTM and CDR2 ANQGSEA. In DNA, the CDR3 is TGCAGCGCCGGACTAGGGTCCGATTACGAGCAGTACTTC. This translates into CSAGLGSDYEQYF.

This clonotype has only one observation. This chain connects TRBV12-3 or TRBV12-4 to TRBJ1-5; the D is unclear. The V and J ends lost 6 bases and 6 bases respectively, with 15 bases between them. CDR3 size: 14 residues. The CDR3 DNA follows: TGTGCCAGCAGCTCACTTATCGGGCCTCAGCCCCAGCATTTT. Translated, it gives CASSSLIGPQPQHF.

This clonotype has just one count. This chain links TRBV7-2 with TRBJ1-1; D gene uncertain. V was shortened by 6 bases and J by 1 base, with 12 bases between the two germline ends. The germline V gene has CDR1 SGHTA and CDR2 FQGNSA. The CDR3 has 14 amino acids. The CDR3 sequence is CASSLSAENTEAFF. The CDR3 DNA reads as TGTGCCAGCAGTTTAAGCGCAGAGAACACTGAAGCTTTCTTT. Supplemented by reference TRBV7-2 and TRBJ1-1, the full variable domain reads GAGVSQSPSNKVTEKGKDVELRCDPISGHTALYWYRQSLGQGLEFLIYFQGNSAPDKSGLPSDRFSAERTGGSVSTLTIQRTQQEDSAVYLCASSLSAENTEAFFGQGTRLTVV.

The gene calls are TRBV6-1 and TRBJ1-3; 7 bases match TRBD1. Per germline, CDR1 MNHNS and CDR2 SASEGT. J lost 0 bases, V lost 6 bases, and 8 bases had no gene match. The CDR3 spans 16 residues. The CDR3 loop reads CASSALTGVSGNTIYF. In nucleotides, the CDR3 is TGTGCCAGCAGCGCCCTAACAGGGGTCTCTGGAAACACCATATATTTT.

The gene calls are TRBV20-1 and TRBJ2-1; D is undetermined. This CDR3 contains 12 residues. Germline V gives CDR1 DFQATT, CDR2 SNEGSKA (reference sequence). V was clipped by 4 bases and J by 7 bases, with 11 bases between them. CDR3 region: CSANGPWNEQFF. The CDR3 DNA follows: TGCAGTGCTAACGGGCCGTGGAATGAGCAGTTCTTC.

The chain employs TRBV11-1 and TRBJ2-3; weak D call: TRBD2 (6 bases). With 4 bases removed from V and 0 bases from J, the gap between germline ends came to 11 bases. The CDR3 totals 15 residues. The germline gives CDR1 SGHAT, CDR2 FQDESV (reference sequence). CDR3 sequence (DNA): TGTGCCAGCAGCTCCCGACTAGGGAGCACAGATACGCAGTATTTT. This codes for CASSSRLGSTDTQYF.

The rearrangement links TRBV20-1 to TRBJ1-4, with 9 bases aligning to TRBD1. CDR1 is DFQATT and CDR2 is SNEGSKA in the germline V gene (reference sequence). Germline trimming cut 6 bases from V and 2 bases from J; bases unmatched to any gene: 7. The CDR3 is 15 residues long. The CDR3: CSALGQGVTNEKLFF. CDR3 DNA: TGCAGTGCCCTGGGACAGGGAGTTACTAATGAAAAACTGTTTTTT.

This clonotype has only one observation. The rearrangement joins TRBV7-2 to TRBJ2-1; D remains ambiguous. The germline V and J ends were trimmed by 4 bases and 1 base, with 11 bases remaining between them. Looked up from germline, CDR1 is SGHTA and CDR2 is FQGNSA. The CDR3 spans 15 residues. CDR3 region: CASSSFAASYNEQFF. CDR3 sequence (DNA): TGTGCCAGCAGCTCCTTCGCCGCGTCCTACAATGAGCAGTTCTTC.

The chain couples TRBV7-9 to TRBJ1-1; no clear D. CDR3 length equals 14 residues. Germline CDR1 SEHNR, CDR2 FQNEAQ (reference sequence). The V and J ends lost 2 bases and 0 bases respectively, with 7 bases between them. CDR3 residues: CASSLMGMNTEAFF. In DNA form, the CDR3 reads TGTGCCAGCAGCTTAATGGGGATGAACACTGAAGCTTTCTTT.

The chain employs TRBV5-4 and TRBJ2-5, with 8 bases that match TRBD1. CDR1 and CDR2 (germline): SGHNT, YYREEE (reference sequence). This CDR3 spans 16 amino acids. V lost 0 bases to trimming and J lost 5 bases; unmatched junction nucleotides: 9. This chain's CDR3 is CASSLVGQGAYETQYF. DNA of the CDR3: TGTGCCAGCAGCTTGGTGGGGCAGGGGGCGTACGAGACCCAGTACTTC.

The rearrangement joins TRBV7-9 to TRBJ1-1; 8 nucleotides agree with TRBD1. J was trimmed by 3 bases and V by 5 bases; bases with no gene match: 8. The V gene's germline CDR1 is SEHNR and CDR2 FQNEAQ (reference sequence). The CDR3 runs 15 residues. In DNA form, the CDR3 reads TGTGCCAGCAGCCCCAGGGGGCTAAGCGACACTGAAGCTTTCTTT. Amino acids: CASSPRGLSDTEAFF.

The chain uses TRBV25-1 and TRBJ1-4; D uncertain. V was pared by 6 bases and J by 12 bases, with 11 bases between. The V gene's germline CDR1 is MGHDK and CDR2 SYGVNS. CDR3 length equals 11 residues. CDR3 in amino acids: CASSPAEQLFF. In DNA, the CDR3 is TGTGCCAGCAGCCCGGCCGAGCAACTGTTTTTT.

The chain has TRBV7-9 and TRBJ2-3; unclear D gene. The CDR3 has 17 amino acids. V was pared by 6 bases and J by 0 bases, with 19 bases between. CDR1 and CDR2 (germline): SEHNR, FQNEAQ (reference sequence). CDR3 sequence: CASSPTGGAPSTDTQYF. CDR3 coding DNA: TGTGCCAGCAGTCCGACCGGTGGCGCGCCTAGCACAGATACGCAGTATTTT.

The sample holds a few counts of this clonotype. This chain links TRBV6-2 or TRBV6-3 with TRBJ2-7; D uncertain. Deletions cut 5 bases from V and 5 bases from J, with 4 bases between. Germline values: CDR1 MNHEY, CDR2 SVGEGT. The CDR3 extends over 10 amino acids. As DNA, the CDR3 is TGTGCCAGCAGTCCGGACGAGCAGTACTTC. It is translated as CASSPDEQYF.

The chain joins TRBV2 to TRBJ1-5; tentatively, D is TRBD1 (5 bases). Trimming took 6 bases from V and 5 from J, leaving 14 bases between them. The CDR3 covers 14 residues. Germline V gene sequence: CDR1 SNHLY, CDR2 FYNNEI. The CDR3 DNA reads TGTGCCAGCAGGAGGACATTCGCCGATCAGCCCCAGCATTTT. This gives the protein CASRRTFADQPQHF.

This chain's CDR3 is CASRREGDTEAFF. CDR3 sequence (DNA): TGTGCCAGCAGACGTGAGGGGGACACTGAAGCTTTCTTT. The chain combines TRBV11-2 with TRBJ1-1; tentatively, D is TRBD1 (6 bases). Trimming took off 6 bases at V and 3 bases at J, with 11 bases between the two ends. This CDR3 spans 13 amino acids. Germline CDR1 is SGHAT and CDR2 is FQNNGV.

This chain uses TRBV3-1 with TRBJ1-1; D gene ambiguous. Germline loops: CDR1 LGHDT, CDR2 YNNKEL (reference sequence). The V end was cut by 4 bases, the J end by 4 bases, with 7 bases between. The CDR3 totals 12 residues. The CDR3 sequence: CASSPEGTEAFF. The DNA for the CDR3 is TGTGCCAGCAGCCCCGAGGGCACTGAAGCTTTCTTT.

The V and J genes are TRBV2 and TRBJ2-1, with a weak D call TRBD1 (5 bases). The germline CDR1 and CDR2 sequences are SNHLY and FYNNEI. The CDR3 extends over 12 amino acids. Trimming took off 9 bases at V and 6 bases at J, with 12 bases between the two ends. CDR3 protein: CARSPQGNEQFF. The CDR3 nucleotides read TGTGCCAGATCGCCCCAGGGCAATGAGCAGTTCTTC.

The chain carries TRBV11-2 and TRBJ2-7, with D perhaps given as TRBD1 or TRBD2 (6 bases each). CDR1 SGHAT and CDR2 FQNNGV come from the germline V gene. The CDR3 has 14 amino acids. The V end was cut by 5 bases, the J end by 7 bases, with 18 bases between. The CDR3 region is CASSPGGGVSEQYF. The CDR3 bases are TGTGCCAGCAGCCCCGGGGGCGGGGTTTCGGAGCAGTACTTC.

The gene calls are TRBV7-8 and TRBJ1-5, with 8 bases that match TRBD1. Germline values: CDR1 SGHVS, CDR2 FQNEAQ. V was pared by 5 bases and J by 3 bases, with 9 bases of the junction left unmatched. The length of the CDR3 is 16 residues. As DNA, the CDR3 is TGTGCCAGCAGCCTAGACGGACAGGGCGTCAATCAGCCCCAGCATTTT. Its protein is CASSLDGQGVNQPQHF.

The rearrangement links TRBV12-3 or TRBV12-4 to TRBJ2-5, with TRBD1 as a possible D gene (5 bases). The V gene lost 3 bases and the J gene lost 4 bases, with 9 bases spanning the gap. This CDR3 has 13 residues. Here the CDR3 DNA reads TGTGCCAGCAGTTTTCAGGGCCCAGAGACCCAGTACTTC. It translates to CASSFQGPETQYF.

The rearrangement uses TRBV23-1 and TRBJ1-2; maybe TRBD1 (5 bases). TRBV23-1 is noted as an ORF with a role that remains uncertain. There are 14 residues in the CDR3. The V end lost 4 bases, the J end lost 0 bases, and 9 bases lay between the germline ends. For the CDR3, the DNA is TGCGCCAGCAGTCCCCGGGGCTCTAACTATGGCTACACCTTC. Translating gives CASSPRGSNYGYTF.

The chain is built from TRBV3-1 and TRBJ1-2; D remains unclear. The CDR3 has 12 residues. Trimming removed 1 base at V and 8 bases at J, with 8 bases between. CDR1 LGHDT and CDR2 YNNKEL come from the germline V gene (reference sequence). The CDR3 sequence: CASSQVGRGYTF. DNA for the CDR3: TGTGCCAGCAGCCAAGTCGGGAGAGGCTACACCTTC.

CDR3 amino acids: CASSYPYSGQVMHSPLHF. The CDR3 coding sequence is TGTGCCAGCAGTTACCCGTATTCGGGACAGGTGATGCATTCACCCCTCCACTTT. This rearrangement joins TRBV6-2 or TRBV6-3 to TRBJ1-6; TRBD1 matches 8 bases. Germline V gene data show CDR1 as MNHEY and CDR2 as SVGEGT. The CDR3 loop spans 18 amino acids. Trimming at V came to 2 bases and at J to 8 bases, leaving 14 bases not matched to a gene.

This clonotype has more than one count but fewer than ten. Germline is not matched at one junction end, which may reflect a read error. Here the CDR3 reads CASSQGDRGAFF. DNA for the CDR3: TGTGCCAGTAGCCAGGGCGACCGGGGGGCTTTCTTT. The chain recombines TRBV3-1 with TRBJ1-1, with D tentatively TRBD1 (5 bases). Germline CDR1 is LGHDT and CDR2 is YNNKEL (reference sequence). This CDR3 contains 12 residues.